A selection of T cell receptor beta chains follows, all from one sample in a study of T cell repertoires in aging, cancer and after chemotherapy. TCRdb re-called the multiplex PCR reads with MiXCR, one entry per CDR3 protein. The repertoire holds 2,300 or so distinct CDR3 sequences, with over 65% as singletons. Sequences were obtained from blood. The receptors here all came from a human donor with a solid tumor. Both conserved end residues are part of each CDR3. Each record gives: J gene, V gene, clone size, D gene, CDR3 protein, CDR3 DNA. A D gene is named only where the DNA matches it firmly. Clone sizes are given selectively: once, few, many, or a class where the clone is expanded.

j_gene: TRBJ2-7
v_gene: TRBV27
abundance: .
d_gene: .
CDR3aa: CASSLRDRSYEQYF
CDR3nt: TGTGCCAGCAGTTTACGAGACAGATCCTACGAGCAGTACTTC

j_gene: TRBJ1-2
v_gene: TRBV5-1
abundance: once
d_gene: .
CDR3aa: CASSLEVGNYGYTF
CDR3nt: TGCGCCAGCAGCTTGGAAGTGGGGAACTATGGCTACACCTTC

j_gene: TRBJ1-2
v_gene: TRBV6-2/TRBV6-3
abundance: .
d_gene: .
CDR3aa: CASTPGHSYGYTF
CDR3nt: TGTGCCAGCACCCCAGGACACAGCTATGGCTACACCTTC

j_gene: TRBJ2-6
v_gene: TRBV12-5
abundance: .
d_gene: .
CDR3aa: CASGLRANVLTF
CDR3nt: TGTGCTAGTGGTTTAAGGGCCAACGTCCTGACTTTC

j_gene: TRBJ2-7
v_gene: TRBV4-3
abundance: once
d_gene: .
CDR3aa: CASSQEARGGYEQYF
CDR3nt: TGCGCCAGCAGCCAAGAGGCGAGGGGAGGCTACGAGCAGTACTTC

j_gene: TRBJ2-3
v_gene: TRBV7-2
abundance: .
d_gene: .
CDR3aa: CASSLGFTDTQYF
CDR3nt: TGTGCCAGCAGCTTAGGGTTCACAGATACGCAGTATTTT

j_gene: TRBJ1-1
v_gene: TRBV7-2
abundance: .
d_gene: .
CDR3aa: CASSTNRNTEAFF
CDR3nt: TGTGCCAGCAGCACGAACAGGAACACTGAAGCTTTCTTT

j_gene: TRBJ2-7
v_gene: TRBV6-1
abundance: .
d_gene: .
CDR3aa: CASSTTERRRHEQYF
CDR3nt: TGCGCCAGCAGTACCACCGAGCGCCGCCGCCACGAGCAGTACTTC

j_gene: TRBJ1-5
v_gene: TRBV20-1
abundance: .
d_gene: .
CDR3aa: CSAKLDGRSDQPQHF
CDR3nt: TGCAGTGCCAAGCTCGACGGACGGTCCGATCAGCCCCAGCATTTT

j_gene: TRBJ2-1
v_gene: TRBV11-1
abundance: .
d_gene: .
CDR3aa: CASSPGSSGAYNEQFF
CDR3nt: TGTGCCAGCAGCCCCGGGAGTAGCGGAGCCTACAATGAGCAGTTCTTC

j_gene: TRBJ2-3
v_gene: TRBV5-1
abundance: .
d_gene: .
CDR3aa: CASSLGARGADTQYF
CDR3nt: TGCGCCAGCAGCTTGGGGGCCAGGGGGGCAGATACGCAGTATTTT

j_gene: TRBJ1-1
v_gene: TRBV19
abundance: few
d_gene: .
CDR3aa: CASSTMARGQYTEAFF
CDR3nt: TGTGCCAGTAGTACGATGGCCCGGGGCCAATACACTGAAGCTTTCTTT

j_gene: TRBJ1-1
v_gene: TRBV27
abundance: .
d_gene: .
CDR3aa: CASSFSPEGTEAFF
CDR3nt: TGTGCCAGCAGTTTCTCCCCCGAGGGGACTGAAGCTTTCTTT

j_gene: TRBJ2-7
v_gene: TRBV30
abundance: few
d_gene: .
CDR3aa: CAWSVRYTYEQYF
CDR3nt: TGTGCCTGGAGTGTAAGGTATACCTACGAGCAGTACTTC

j_gene: TRBJ2-1
v_gene: TRBV29-1
abundance: .
d_gene: .
CDR3aa: CSVEEMEAGGNEQFF
CDR3nt: TGCAGCGTTGAAGAAATGGAGGCCGGGGGAAATGAGCAGTTCTTC

j_gene: TRBJ2-3
v_gene: TRBV4-3
abundance: .
d_gene: .
CDR3aa: CASSQVWGADTQYF
CDR3nt: TGCGCCAGCAGCCAAGTTTGGGGGGCGGATACGCAGTATTTT

j_gene: TRBJ2-7
v_gene: TRBV15
abundance: .
d_gene: .
CDR3aa: CATSLSHSGRREQYF
CDR3nt: TGTGCCACCAGTTTGTCGCACTCCGGTAGGAGGGAGCAGTACTTC

j_gene: TRBJ2-7
v_gene: TRBV9
abundance: .
d_gene: .
CDR3aa: CASSVDLGSYEQYF
CDR3nt: TGTGCCAGCAGCGTAGATTTGGGATCGTACGAGCAGTACTTC

j_gene: TRBJ2-5
v_gene: TRBV11-2
abundance: .
d_gene: .
CDR3aa: CASSGEVGRGTQYF
CDR3nt: TGTGCCAGCAGCGGAGAAGTGGGCCGGGGGACCCAGTACTTC

j_gene: TRBJ1-4
v_gene: TRBV6-1
abundance: .
d_gene: TRBD1
CDR3aa: CASSANRGRDEKLFF
CDR3nt: TGTGCCAGCAGTGCTAACAGGGGGCGTGATGAAAAACTGTTTTTT

j_gene: TRBJ2-7
v_gene: TRBV24-1
abundance: .
d_gene: TRBD2
CDR3aa: CATSDGTSGLLYEQYF
CDR3nt: TGTGCCACCAGTGATGGGACTAGCGGCCTATTATACGAGCAGTACTTC

j_gene: TRBJ1-2
v_gene: TRBV27
abundance: .
d_gene: .
CDR3aa: CASSLGRTHGYTF
CDR3nt: TGTGCCAGCAGTTTGGGGCGGACGCATGGCTACACCTTC

j_gene: TRBJ1-1
v_gene: TRBV7-2
abundance: .
d_gene: .
CDR3aa: CASRLEGMRAFF
CDR3nt: TGTGCCAGCAGACTAGAGGGGATGAGGGCTTTCTTT

j_gene: TRBJ2-7
v_gene: TRBV20-1
abundance: few
d_gene: TRBD2
CDR3aa: CSAPWAGVNEQYF
CDR3nt: TGCAGTGCCCCGTGGGCGGGAGTCAACGAGCAGTACTTC

j_gene: TRBJ2-2
v_gene: TRBV7-3
abundance: .
d_gene: .
CDR3aa: CASSLNRANTGELFF
CDR3nt: TGTGCCAGCAGCTTAAACAGAGCGAACACCGGGGAGCTGTTTTTT

j_gene: TRBJ1-1
v_gene: TRBV6-5
abundance: .
d_gene: .
CDR3aa: CASSYSTSGQHTEAFF
CDR3nt: TGTGCCAGCAGTTACTCGACTTCGGGGCAACACACTGAAGCTTTCTTT

j_gene: TRBJ2-7
v_gene: TRBV2
abundance: .
d_gene: .
CDR3aa: CASSEARGKYEQYF
CDR3nt: TGTGCCAGCAGTGAAGCGAGGGGGAAATACGAGCAGTACTTC

j_gene: TRBJ1-2
v_gene: TRBV7-9
abundance: few
d_gene: TRBD1
CDR3aa: CASSLGGDSYGYTF
CDR3nt: TGTGCCAGCAGCTTAGGAGGGGACAGCTATGGCTACACCTTC

j_gene: TRBJ2-5
v_gene: TRBV19
abundance: hyperexpanded
d_gene: .
CDR3aa: CASSAQGGETQYF
CDR3nt: TGTGCCAGTAGTGCCCAGGGTGGAGAGACCCAGTACTTC

j_gene: TRBJ1-2
v_gene: TRBV20-1
abundance: .
d_gene: TRBD1
CDR3aa: CSARSGQGVKGYTF
CDR3nt: TGCAGTGCTAGATCCGGACAGGGGGTTAAGGGCTACACCTTC

j_gene: TRBJ1-6
v_gene: TRBV29-1
abundance: .
d_gene: .
CDR3aa: CSVRGGTPNSPLHF
CDR3nt: TGCAGCGTCCGAGGAGGGACACCGAATTCACCCCTCCACTTT

j_gene: TRBJ1-3
v_gene: TRBV4-3
abundance: .
d_gene: .
CDR3aa: CASSQDHGRDSLFLGNTIYF
CDR3nt: TGCGCCAGCAGCCAAGATCATGGCAGGGATAGCCTCTTCCTTGGAAACACCATATATTTT

j_gene: TRBJ2-7
v_gene: TRBV30
abundance: few
d_gene: .
CDR3aa: CAWSPSGEQYF
CDR3nt: TGTGCCTGGAGTCCCTCAGGCGAGCAGTACTTC

j_gene: TRBJ2-7
v_gene: TRBV7-2
abundance: .
d_gene: .
CDR3aa: CASSLDPAGQGLDEQYF
CDR3nt: TGTGCCAGCAGCTTAGACCCGGCTGGGCAGGGTCTAGACGAGCAGTACTTC

j_gene: TRBJ1-2
v_gene: TRBV6-5
abundance: .
d_gene: .
CDR3aa: CASTPIRGGNYGYTF
CDR3nt: TGTGCCAGCACCCCCATTAGAGGGGGGAACTATGGCTACACCTTC

j_gene: TRBJ2-3
v_gene: TRBV12-3/TRBV12-4
abundance: .
d_gene: TRBD2
CDR3aa: CASSLASGMWADTQYF
CDR3nt: TGTGCCAGCAGTTTAGCTAGCGGGATGTGGGCAGATACGCAGTATTTT

j_gene: TRBJ2-3
v_gene: TRBV5-1
abundance: .
d_gene: .
CDR3aa: CASSLGTQADTQYF
CDR3nt: TGCGCCAGCAGCTTAGGGACGCAGGCAGATACGCAGTATTTT

j_gene: TRBJ1-2
v_gene: TRBV19
abundance: .
d_gene: .
CDR3aa: CASSMGHDYGYTF
CDR3nt: TGTGCCAGTAGCATGGGCCATGACTATGGCTACACCTTC

j_gene: TRBJ1-4
v_gene: TRBV20-1
abundance: few
d_gene: .
CDR3aa: CSARGDGLNEKLFF
CDR3nt: TGCAGTGCTAGAGGGGACGGCCTTAATGAAAAACTGTTTTTT

j_gene: TRBJ2-7
v_gene: TRBV7-9
abundance: .
d_gene: .
CDR3aa: CASSKQGSEQYF
CDR3nt: TGTGCCAGCAGTAAACAGGGAAGCGAGCAGTACTTC

j_gene: TRBJ2-1
v_gene: TRBV7-9
abundance: .
d_gene: .
CDR3aa: CASSSHLRSYNEQFF
CDR3nt: TGTGCCAGCAGCTCGCACTTGCGCTCCTACAATGAGCAGTTCTTC

j_gene: TRBJ2-7
v_gene: TRBV6-1
abundance: .
d_gene: .
CDR3aa: CASSEWSTYEQYF
CDR3nt: TGTGCCAGCAGTGAGTGGTCAACCTACGAGCAGTACTTC

j_gene: TRBJ2-3
v_gene: TRBV27
abundance: .
d_gene: .
CDR3aa: CASSFEGRGSTDTQYF
CDR3nt: TGTGCCAGCAGTTTCGAGGGCAGGGGAAGCACAGATACGCAGTATTTT

j_gene: TRBJ2-7
v_gene: TRBV19
abundance: .
d_gene: TRBD1
CDR3aa: CASSRQGGSNYEQYF
CDR3nt: TGTGCCAGTAGTCGACAGGGCGGAAGCAACTACGAGCAGTACTTC

j_gene: TRBJ2-3
v_gene: TRBV28
abundance: .
d_gene: .
CDR3aa: CASSPSDTQYF
CDR3nt: TGTGCCAGCAGTCCCTCGGATACGCAGTATTTT